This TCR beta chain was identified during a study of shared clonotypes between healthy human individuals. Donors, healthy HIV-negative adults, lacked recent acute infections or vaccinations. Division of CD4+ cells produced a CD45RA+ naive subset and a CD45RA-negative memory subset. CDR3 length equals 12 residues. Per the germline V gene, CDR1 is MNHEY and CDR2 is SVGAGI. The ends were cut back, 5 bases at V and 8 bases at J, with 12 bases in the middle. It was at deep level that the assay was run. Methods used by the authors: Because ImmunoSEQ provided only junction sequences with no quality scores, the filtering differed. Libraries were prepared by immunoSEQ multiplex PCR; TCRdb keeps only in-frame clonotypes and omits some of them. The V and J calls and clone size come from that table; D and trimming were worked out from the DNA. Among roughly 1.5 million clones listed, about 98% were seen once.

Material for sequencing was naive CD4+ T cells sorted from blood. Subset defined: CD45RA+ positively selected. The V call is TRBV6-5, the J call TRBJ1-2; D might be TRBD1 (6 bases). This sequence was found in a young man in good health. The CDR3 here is CASSQGFLGYTF. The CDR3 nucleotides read TGTGCCAGCAGTCAGGGGTTTCTAGGCTACACCTTC.